One and the same sample provided the 14 T cell receptor beta chains below, sequenced in a study of blood T cells in healthy people across ages. Primers used in a second PCR of roughly 6 to 11 cycles were a sample-barcoded 5' primer and a J-beta primer mix. TCRdb recomputed calls from the 5' RACE reads with MiXCR, one row per CDR3 protein. Of about a million distinct CDR3 sequences listed, just over 50% are singletons. Specimen: blood. Source of these receptors: a woman aged 55 to 70 in good health.

Only one count was recorded for this clonotype. V is TRBV4-1 and J is TRBJ2-7; 10 bases line up with TRBD2. The CDR3 is 17 residues long. CDR1 and CDR2 (germline): MGHRA, YSYEKL. The J segment lost 7 bases and the V segment lost 1 base, leaving 13 bases of the junction unmatched. CDR3 sequence: CASSQGWTSGGGNEQYF. The CDR3 DNA reads as TGCGCCAGCAGCCAAGGGTGGACTAGCGGTGGAGGAAATGAGCAGTACTTC.

This clonotype was detected only a few times. The gene calls are TRBV7-8 and TRBJ2-3; no definite D call. Per germline, CDR1 SGHVS and CDR2 FQNEAQ. The CDR3 loop spans 12 amino acids. The V end lost 6 bases, the J end lost 4 bases, and 8 bases lay between the germline ends. The CDR3 DNA is TGTGCCAGCAGTCACCGTTCAGATACGCAGTATTTT. Translation: CASSHRSDTQYF. Looking up the rest from reference TRBV7-8 and TRBJ2-3 gives the full variable domain: GAGVSQSPRYKVAKRGQDVALRCDPISGHVSLFWYQQALGQGPEFLTYFQNEAQLDKSGLPSDRFFAERPEGSVSTLKIQRTQQEDSAVYLCASSHRSDTQYFGPGTRLTVL.

The J gene is TRBJ2-7, the V gene TRBV3-1, with TRBD2 identical over 7 bases. The V segment lost 4 bases and the J segment 0 bases; nucleotides outside the gene matches: 3. This CDR3 is 14 amino acids long. Germline lookup yields CDR1 LGHDT and CDR2 YNNKEL (reference sequence). CDR3: CASSRLAASYEQYF. The CDR3 bases are TGTGCCAGCAGCCGTCTAGCGGCCTCCTACGAGCAGTACTTC.

The gene calls are TRBV6-2 or TRBV6-3 and TRBJ2-7, with 7 bases matching TRBD2. The V gene end was trimmed by 6 bases and the J gene end by 0 bases; junction bases not matched to a gene: 8. Germline assignment: CDR1 MNHEY and CDR2 SVGEGT. The CDR3 sequence is 15 residues long. The DNA for the CDR3 is TGTGCCAGCAGCCCCGGGAGGACCTACTCCTACGAGCAGTACTTC. Translation: CASSPGRTYSYEQYF.

This clonotype was detected once. The chain uses TRBV7-9 and TRBJ1-2; 7 bases align to TRBD1. Unmatched junction bases numbered 6, after V lost 5 bases and J lost 6 bases. The CDR3 sequence is 13 residues long. Looked up from germline, CDR1 is SEHNR and CDR2 is FQNEAQ (reference sequence). The CDR3 loop is CASSTWTGHGYTF. For the CDR3, the DNA is TGTGCCAGCAGCACCTGGACAGGCCATGGCTACACCTTC.

Turning to this clonotype: An end of the junction does not agree with germline; a read error may underlie this. The chain employs TRBV5-5 and TRBJ2-5; 10 positions agree with TRBD2. CDR3 length equals 14 residues. Germline CDR1 is SGHKS and CDR2 is YYEKEE (reference sequence). CDR3 coding DNA: TGTGCCGGCAGCCCGTCCGGGACTAGCGATGAGCAGTACTTC. Translating it yields CAGSPSGTSDEQYF.

This chain connects TRBV5-1 to TRBJ2-7; TRBD1 matches 7 bases. CDR3 size: 14 residues. CDR1 SGHRS and CDR2 YFSETQ come from the germline V gene. Unmatched junction bases numbered 5, after V lost 4 bases and J lost 1 base. The CDR3 sequence: CASSGTGDSYEQYF. CDR3 sequence (DNA): TGCGCCAGCAGCGGAACAGGGGATTCCTACGAGCAGTACTTC.

This clonotype has a handful of counts. The chain carries TRBV10-3 and TRBJ2-7, with 11 bases fitting TRBD2. V gave up 4 bases and J gave up 3 bases; unmatched junction bases: 5. The CDR3 has 15 amino acids. The germline gives CDR1 ENHRY, CDR2 SYGVKD. Here the CDR3 DNA reads TGTGCCATCAGTGTAGGGACTAGCGGAAGCTACGAGCAGTACTTC. Protein product: CAISVGTSGSYEQYF.

V gene TRBV7-3 combines with J gene TRBJ2-5, with 9 positions matching TRBD2. The J call is in doubt because the DNA end fits TRBJ2-7 better. Germline lookup yields CDR1 SGHTA and CDR2 FQGTGA. This CDR3 spans 21 amino acids. CDR3 region: CASRPTKTSGSGPPSAYEQYF. CDR3 bases: TGTGCCAGCAGACCTACTAAGACTAGCGGCAGCGGCCCCCCCAGCGCTTACGAGCAGTACTTC.

The chain recombines TRBV3-1 with TRBJ1-2; D perhaps matches TRBD1 (5 bases). Germline loops: CDR1 LGHDT, CDR2 YNNKEL (reference sequence). The CDR3 length is 15 residues. V lost 8 bases and J 3 bases, leaving 19 bases between the germline ends. The CDR3 here is CASSPRAGGDYGYTF. CDR3 bases: TGTGCCAGCTCCCCCAGGGCGGGGGGGGACTATGGCTACACCTTC.

This rearrangement joins TRBV7-2 to TRBJ2-7, with D possibly being TRBD1 (5 bases). Germline lookup yields CDR1 SGHTA and CDR2 FQGNSA. With 5 bases removed from V and 0 bases from J, the gap between germline ends came to 14 bases. The CDR3 sequence is 15 residues long. CDR3 in DNA: TGTGCCAGCAGCCGTGCAAGACAGAGCTCCTACGAGCAGTACTTC. Protein: CASSRARQSSYEQYF.

The chain recombines TRBV12-3 or TRBV12-4 with TRBJ1-5; 7 positions match TRBD1. V lost 5 bases and J lost 9; bases outside the gene matches: 13. The CDR3 runs to 15 residues. The CDR3 spells CASSGRDSTMGPQHF. The CDR3 nucleotides are TGTGCCAGCAGTGGAAGGGACAGCACGATGGGGCCCCAGCATTTT.

The rearrangement joins TRBV5-1 to TRBJ2-7, with D perhaps assigned TRBD1 or TRBD2 (6 bases each). Germline lookup yields CDR1 SGHRS and CDR2 YFSETQ. V was cut by 4 bases and J by 2 bases, with 22 bases left in between. The CDR3 is 17 residues long. As DNA, the CDR3 is TGCGCCAGCAGCGAAAGTAATGGGGGGCGCCTGGCCTACGAGCAGTACTTC. Encoded protein: CASSESNGGRLAYEQYF.

In this sample, this clonotype turned up a few times. The rearrangement uses TRBV4-3 and TRBJ1-2; D possibly corresponds to TRBD1 (5 bases). Germline V gene sequence: CDR1 LGHNA, CDR2 YSLEER. Trimming removed 0 bases at V and 4 bases at J, with 12 bases between. CDR3 length equals 15 residues. This chain's CDR3 is CASSQDRGNPYGYTF. CDR3 sequence (DNA): TGCGCCAGCAGCCAAGATCGGGGGAACCCCTATGGCTACACCTTC.